The source of this TCR beta chain is a study of T cells in Graves' hyperthyroidism and ophthalmopathy (dated by TCRdb to about 2019). Study-wide context: Peripheral blood samples were taken at initial diagnosis, before any treatment was given. TCR V-J signatures able to tell the groups apart were searched for in a discovery cohort of 90 to 100 patients, of whom roughly 42 had Graves' ophthalmopathy and 55 to 65 had stable Graves' hyperthyroidism. Whether ophthalmopathy could be predicted prospectively was tested in an independent validation cohort made up of 18 to 20 hyperthyroidism patients plus 17 patients who later progressed to ophthalmopathy. The 100 discovery patients were randomly split 7:3 into training and test sets. In about 6 Graves' hyperthyroidism patients, the study also compared T-cell repertoires from thyroid tissue with T-cell repertoires from blood. Once sampling was done, hyperthyroidism patients were given methimazole at a starting dose of 30 mg daily, whereas ophthalmopathy patients were given high-dose intravenous methylprednisolone. The paper reports TCR Vbeta CDR3 sequencing of approximately 130 peripheral blood samples: around 41 ophthalmopathy, fewer than 80 hyperthyroidism and around 17 progressor patients. Study-wide conclusions, independent of this receptor: A model built on a 13 V-J signature distinguished ophthalmopathy from stable hyperthyroidism, reaching roughly 88% sensitivity and around 81% specificity in cross-validation and 80%/75% in testing. Most expanded thyroid clonotypes (frequency above 0.001) were also detected in blood, a finding suggesting that blood repertoires may reflect thyroid immune responses. During validation, the model predicted progression to ophthalmopathy a median of roughly 7.1 months ahead of onset, with almost 71% sensitivity and 72% to 80% specificity. Sample size was not statistically predetermined, and blinding of investigators to group allocation was not performed.

The TCR beta CDR3 regions were amplified from the RNA transcripts. The first round of RT-PCR for the TCR CDR3 was performed with the HTBI primer set and the Qiagen OneStep RT-PCR kit. Libraries were constructed in a second round of multiplex PCR, after which size selection and purification were performed. The libraries were sequenced on an Illumina HiSeq2000 using paired-end 100 bp reads. The original pipeline was this. SOAPnuke was used to process the raw data, removing reads that contained adapters or uncalled bases, had a mean Phred below 15, or lacked an exact match to the constant primer or identifier. COPE v1.2.5 was used to merge the high-quality paired reads, and each unique nucleotide sequence was defined as a clonotype. MiTCR v1.1 was used to align clonotypes to the IMGT TRBV, TRBD and TRBJ reference segments. The analysis was restricted to V-J combinations with a frequency above 0.0001, which together covered roughly 99% of the repertoires. A TCS score was defined as the ratio between F50 (clonal expansion) and ExV (chaos), using BLOSUM62-based TCRdist between CDR3 peptides within each V-J. Welch's t-statistics and random forest reduced some 510 V-J features to 10 to 15, which were used in a naive Bayes classifier (R e1071). TCRdb applied fastp at Q25 and MiXCR to the public reads, then kept only in-frame beta chains. Entries are consolidated by CDR3 protein sequence, retaining the most common genes and DNA. TCRdb's processing, not the authors', yielded these V and J calls. Counted in this sample were over 250,000 distinct CDR3 sequences; 15% to 20% of them appeared once. The top ten hold approximately 57% of the sample.

Moderately to severely active disease, a Clinical Activity Score of at least 3, a NOSPECS grade of at least 4, and a duration under 3 months were present in ophthalmopathy patients. Exclusion was applied to patients with uncontrolled infections, other autoimmune diseases, pregnancy or lactation. Diagnoses were established on the basis of clinical symptoms, serum thyroxine and TRAb, thyroid ultrasound, and orbital computed tomography. PBMCs were separated from over 9 ml of fresh peripheral blood using Ficoll-Paque density gradient centrifugation. Total RNA was extracted with Trizol reagent, and quality was checked on an Agilent 2100 Bioanalyzer. Details on this clonotype: It lacks a known antigen. The record has no base qualities; no much larger clone is one base away.

Sequenced: blood. The TCR originated in an older woman with Graves' ophthalmopathy.

The nucleotides read TGTGCCAGCAGTTTGTCCCTTCGATACACCGGGGAGCTGTTTTTT. The encoded protein is CASSLSLRYTGELFF. The chain is assembled from TRBV12-3 or TRBV12-4 and TRBJ2-2, with no confidently assigned D gene. From cysteine to phenylalanine, the CDR3 is 15 amino acids long. CDR3 DNA is the only sequence kept; it has 45 bases, read in frame from the first base. V drops 3 bases and J drops 3 bases, leaving 11 bases in between.